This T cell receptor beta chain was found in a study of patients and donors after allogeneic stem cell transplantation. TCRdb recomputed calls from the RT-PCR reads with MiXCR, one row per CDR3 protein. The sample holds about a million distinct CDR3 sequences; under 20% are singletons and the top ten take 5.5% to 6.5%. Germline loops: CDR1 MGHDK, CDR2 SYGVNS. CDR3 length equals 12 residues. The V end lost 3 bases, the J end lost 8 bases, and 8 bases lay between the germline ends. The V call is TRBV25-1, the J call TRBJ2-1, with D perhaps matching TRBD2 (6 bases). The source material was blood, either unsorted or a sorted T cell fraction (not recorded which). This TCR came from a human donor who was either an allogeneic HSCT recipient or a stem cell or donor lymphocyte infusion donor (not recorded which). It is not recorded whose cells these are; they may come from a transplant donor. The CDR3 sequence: CASSETSHEQFF. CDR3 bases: TGTGCCAGCAGTGAGACTAGTCATGAGCAGTTCTTC.